What follows are 3 T cell receptor beta chains derived from one specimen sequenced in a study of technical replicates of blood from a few donors. Data came from immunoSEQ multiplex PCR; TCRdb stores just in-frame clones and leaves some out. This repertoire shows approximately 88,000 clones, about 94% found once; its top ten account for approximately 0.25%. The sequencing input was T cells isolated from PBMCs. Every receptor here comes from a human donor in good health.

The gene calls are TRBV7-9 and TRBJ2-3; perhaps TRBD2 as D (6 bases). V was shortened by 5 bases and J by 2 bases, with 14 bases between the two germline ends. The length of the CDR3 is 15 residues. CDR1 and CDR2 (germline): SEHNR, FQNEAQ (reference sequence). The CDR3 region has the DNA TGTGCCAGCAGCCTCCCAAGCGGGCCCACAGATACGCAGTATTTT. Its translation is CASSLPSGPTDTQYF.

The chain couples TRBV19 to TRBJ2-1; 13 nucleotides align to TRBD2. J gave up 0 bases and V 4 bases, and 9 bases lay outside the gene matches. Germline values: CDR1 LNHDA, CDR2 SQIVND (reference sequence). The CDR3 is 19 amino acids. CDR3 protein: CASSTPGLAGYYSYNEQFF. The CDR3 coding sequence is TGTGCCAGTAGTACCCCGGGACTAGCGGGATATTACTCCTACAATGAGCAGTTCTTC. The full variable domain, in which reference TRBV19 and TRBJ2-1 provide the parts outside the CDR3, is DGGITQSPKYLFRKEGQNVTLSCEQNLNHDAMYWYRQDPGQGLRLIYYSQIVNDFQKGDIAEGYSVSREKKESFPLTVTSAQKNPTAFYLCASSTPGLAGYYSYNEQFFGPGTRLTVL.

The V and J genes are TRBV10-2 and TRBJ1-1; 10 bases fit TRBD1. V dropped 8 bases and J dropped 0; count of bases not matched to a gene: 3. The CDR3 loop spans 14 amino acids. Germline CDR1 and CDR2: WSHSY and SAAADI. The CDR3 DNA sequence: TGCGCCAGCCGGGACAGGGGCATGAACACTGAAGCTTTCTTT. Encoded protein: CASRDRGMNTEAFF.